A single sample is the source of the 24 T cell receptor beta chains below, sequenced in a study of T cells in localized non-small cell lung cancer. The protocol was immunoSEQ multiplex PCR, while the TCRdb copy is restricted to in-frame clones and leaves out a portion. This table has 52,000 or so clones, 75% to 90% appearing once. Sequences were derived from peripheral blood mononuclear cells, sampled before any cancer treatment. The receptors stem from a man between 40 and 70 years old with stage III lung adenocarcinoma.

CDR3 sequence: CASSGGGSSYNEQFF. The DNA for the CDR3 is TGTGCCAGCAGTGGGGGCGGCAGCTCCTACAATGAGCAGTTCTTC. This sequence joins TRBV2 and TRBJ2-1; D is possibly TRBD1 (5 bases). Germline CDR1 is SNHLY and CDR2 is FYNNEI. The CDR3 has 15 residues. V gave up 4 bases and J gave up 0 bases, with 10 bases separating them.

The CDR3 spells CASSEGGHPERTPPYNEQFF. Here the CDR3 DNA reads TGCGCCAGCAGTGAGGGGGGGCACCCAGAAAGGACGCCTCCTTACAATGAGCAGTTCTTC. The chain carries TRBV10-1 and TRBJ2-1, with D possibly called TRBD1 or TRBD2 (6 bases each). The CDR3 is 20 amino acids. The V end was cut by 2 bases, the J end by 4 bases, with 27 bases between. From germline, CDR1 is WNHNN and CDR2 SYGVQD (reference sequence).

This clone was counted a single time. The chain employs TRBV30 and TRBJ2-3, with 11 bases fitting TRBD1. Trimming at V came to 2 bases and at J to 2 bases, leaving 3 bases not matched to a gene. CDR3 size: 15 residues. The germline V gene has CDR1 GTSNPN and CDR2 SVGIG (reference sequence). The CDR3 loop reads CAWSWTGGPTDTQYF. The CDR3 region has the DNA TGTGCCTGGAGTTGGACAGGGGGCCCCACAGATACGCAGTATTTT.

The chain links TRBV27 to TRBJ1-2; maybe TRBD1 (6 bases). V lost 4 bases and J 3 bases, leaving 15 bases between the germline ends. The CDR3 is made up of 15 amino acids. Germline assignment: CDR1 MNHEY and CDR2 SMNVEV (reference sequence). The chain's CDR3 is CASSWTAALDYGYTF. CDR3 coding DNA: TGTGCCAGCAGTTGGACAGCAGCACTTGACTATGGCTACACCTTC.

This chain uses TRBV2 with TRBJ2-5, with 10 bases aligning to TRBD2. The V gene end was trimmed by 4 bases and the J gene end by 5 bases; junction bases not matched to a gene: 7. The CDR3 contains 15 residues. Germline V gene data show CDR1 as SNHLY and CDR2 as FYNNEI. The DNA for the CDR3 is TGTGCCAGCAGTGTCAGGCTAGCGGGAGTGGAGACCCAGTACTTC. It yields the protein CASSVRLAGVETQYF.

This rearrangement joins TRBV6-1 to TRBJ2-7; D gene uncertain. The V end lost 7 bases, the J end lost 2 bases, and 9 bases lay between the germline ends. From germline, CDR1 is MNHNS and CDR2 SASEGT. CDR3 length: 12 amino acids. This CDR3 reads CASKDIAYEQYF. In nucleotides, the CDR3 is TGTGCCAGCAAAGATATAGCCTACGAGCAGTACTTC.

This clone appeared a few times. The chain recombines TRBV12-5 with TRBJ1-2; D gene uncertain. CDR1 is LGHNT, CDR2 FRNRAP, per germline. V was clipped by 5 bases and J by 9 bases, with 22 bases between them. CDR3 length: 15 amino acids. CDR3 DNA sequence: TGTGCTAGTGGTGCCTGGACGGGCCCAACGGGTAGCTACACCTTC. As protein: CASGAWTGPTGSYTF.

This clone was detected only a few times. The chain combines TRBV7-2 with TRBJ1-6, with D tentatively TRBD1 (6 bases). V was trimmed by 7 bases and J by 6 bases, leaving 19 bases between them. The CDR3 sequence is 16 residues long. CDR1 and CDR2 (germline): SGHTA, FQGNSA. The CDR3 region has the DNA TGTGCCAGCACCCCGAGAGCAGGGGCAGGTAATTCACCCCTCCACTTT. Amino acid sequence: CASTPRAGAGNSPLHF.

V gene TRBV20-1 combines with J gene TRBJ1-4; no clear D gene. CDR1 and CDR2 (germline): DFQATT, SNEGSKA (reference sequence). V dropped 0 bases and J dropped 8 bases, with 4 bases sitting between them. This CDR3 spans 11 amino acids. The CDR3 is CSARDREKLFF. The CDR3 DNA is TGCAGTGCTAGAGACAGGGAAAAACTGTTTTTT.

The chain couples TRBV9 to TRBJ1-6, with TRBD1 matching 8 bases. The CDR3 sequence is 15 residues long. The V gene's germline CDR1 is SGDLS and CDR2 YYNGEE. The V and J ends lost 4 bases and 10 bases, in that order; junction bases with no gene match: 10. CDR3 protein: CASSTRTGIGSPLHF. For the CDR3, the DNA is TGTGCCAGCAGCACAAGGACAGGGATAGGATCACCCCTCCACTTT.

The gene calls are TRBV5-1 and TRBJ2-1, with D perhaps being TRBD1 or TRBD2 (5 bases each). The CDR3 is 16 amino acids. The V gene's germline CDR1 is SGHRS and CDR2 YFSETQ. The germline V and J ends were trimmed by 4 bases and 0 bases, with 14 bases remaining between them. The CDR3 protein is CASSPGTESSYNEQFF. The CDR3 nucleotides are TGCGCCAGCAGCCCGGGGACGGAGAGCTCCTACAATGAGCAGTTCTTC.

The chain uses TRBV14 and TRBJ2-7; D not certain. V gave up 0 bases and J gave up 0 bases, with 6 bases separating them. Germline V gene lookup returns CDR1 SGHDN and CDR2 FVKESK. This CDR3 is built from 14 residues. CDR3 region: CASSQEVFSYEQYF. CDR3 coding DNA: TGTGCCAGCAGCCAAGAGGTGTTCTCCTACGAGCAGTACTTC. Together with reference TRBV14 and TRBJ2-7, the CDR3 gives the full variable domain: EAGVTQFPSHSVIEKGQTVTLRCDPISGHDNLYWYRRVMGKEIKFLLHFVKESKQDESGMPNNRFLAERTGGTYSTLKVQPAELEDSGVYFCASSQEVFSYEQYFGPGTRLTVT.

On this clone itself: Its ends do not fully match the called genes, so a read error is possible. The CDR3 coding sequence is TGTGCCAGCAGTGTCGAACGGTCTAAAGAAAAACTGTTTTTT. Residues: CASSVERSKEKLFF. The chain combines TRBV2 with TRBJ1-4; D remains unclear. CDR1 and CDR2 (germline): SNHLY, FYNNEI. CDR3 length: 14 residues.

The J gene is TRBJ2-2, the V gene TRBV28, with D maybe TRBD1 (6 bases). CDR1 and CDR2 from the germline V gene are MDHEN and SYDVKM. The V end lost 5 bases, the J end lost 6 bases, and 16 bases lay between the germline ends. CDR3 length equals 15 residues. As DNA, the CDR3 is TGTGCCAGCAGTCCCGGACAGTTGGTGTCCGGGGAGCTGTTTTTT. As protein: CASSPGQLVSGELFF.

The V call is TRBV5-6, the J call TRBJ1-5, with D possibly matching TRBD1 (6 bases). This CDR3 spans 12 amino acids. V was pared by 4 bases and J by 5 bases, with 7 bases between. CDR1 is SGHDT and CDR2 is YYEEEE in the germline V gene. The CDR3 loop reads CASSNRDQPQHF. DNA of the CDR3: TGTGCCAGCAGCAACAGGGATCAGCCCCAGCATTTT.

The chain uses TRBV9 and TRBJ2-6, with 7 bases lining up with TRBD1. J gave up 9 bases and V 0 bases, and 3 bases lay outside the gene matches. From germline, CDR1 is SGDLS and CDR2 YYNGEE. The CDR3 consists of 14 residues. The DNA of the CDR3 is TGTGCCAGCAGCGTAGGAGGGGGCGACAACGTCCTGACTTTC. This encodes CASSVGGGDNVLTF. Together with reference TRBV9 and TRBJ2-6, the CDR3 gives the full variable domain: DSGVTQTPKHLITATGQRVTLRCSPRSGDLSVYWYQQSLDQGLQFLIQYYNGEERAKGNILERFSAQQFPDLHSELNLSSLELGDSALYFCASSVGGGDNVLTFGAGSRLTVL.

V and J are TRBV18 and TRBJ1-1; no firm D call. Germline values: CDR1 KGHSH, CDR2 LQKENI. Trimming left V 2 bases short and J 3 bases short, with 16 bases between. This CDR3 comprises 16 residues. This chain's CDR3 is CASSPTRLGFYTEAFF. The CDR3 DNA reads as TGTGCCAGCTCACCAACAAGGTTGGGTTTTTACACTGAAGCTTTCTTT.

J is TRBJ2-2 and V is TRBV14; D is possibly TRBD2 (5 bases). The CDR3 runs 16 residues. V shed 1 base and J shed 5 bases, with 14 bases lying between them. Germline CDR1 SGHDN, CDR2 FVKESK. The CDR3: CASSQVSNRGTGELFF. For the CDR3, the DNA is TGTGCCAGCAGCCAAGTTTCGAATCGGGGAACCGGGGAGCTGTTTTTT.

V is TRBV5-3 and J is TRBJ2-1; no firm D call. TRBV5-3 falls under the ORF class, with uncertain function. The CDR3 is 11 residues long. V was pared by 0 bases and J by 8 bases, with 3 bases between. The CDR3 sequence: CARSLVDEQFF. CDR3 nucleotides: TGTGCCAGAAGCTTGGTCGATGAGCAGTTCTTC.

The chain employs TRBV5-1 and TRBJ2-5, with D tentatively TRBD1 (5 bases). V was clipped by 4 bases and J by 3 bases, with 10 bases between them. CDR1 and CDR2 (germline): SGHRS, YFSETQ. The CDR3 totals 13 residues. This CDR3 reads CASSPRVKETQYF. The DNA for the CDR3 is TGCGCCAGCAGCCCCAGGGTTAAAGAGACCCAGTACTTC.

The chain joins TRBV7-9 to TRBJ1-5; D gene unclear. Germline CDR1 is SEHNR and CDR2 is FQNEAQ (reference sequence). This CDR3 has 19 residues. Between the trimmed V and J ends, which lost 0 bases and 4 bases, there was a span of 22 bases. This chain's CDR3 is CASSLATALSSSVNQPQHF. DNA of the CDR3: TGTGCCAGCAGCTTAGCCACAGCATTGAGCAGTTCGGTGAATCAGCCCCAGCATTTT.

In DNA, the CDR3 is TGTGCCAGCAGAACCACATCGGGAGGAGGCTACACCTTC. The encoded protein is CASRTTSGGGYTF. V is TRBV25-1 and J is TRBJ1-2; D not certain. Germline CDR1 MGHDK, CDR2 SYGVNS. This CDR3 contains 13 residues. V was cut by 6 bases and J by 8 bases, with 16 bases left in between.

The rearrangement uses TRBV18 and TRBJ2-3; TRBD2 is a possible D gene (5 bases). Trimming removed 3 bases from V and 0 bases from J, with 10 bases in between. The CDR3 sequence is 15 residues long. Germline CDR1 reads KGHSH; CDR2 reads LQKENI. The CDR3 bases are TGTGCCAGCTCACCCCGGGGTGGTAGCACAGATACGCAGTATTTT. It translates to CASSPRGGSTDTQYF.

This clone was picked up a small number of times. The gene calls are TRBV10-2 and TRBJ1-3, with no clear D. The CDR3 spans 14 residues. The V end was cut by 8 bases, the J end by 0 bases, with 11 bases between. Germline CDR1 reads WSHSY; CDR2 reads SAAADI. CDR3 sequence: CASGGGNSGNTIYF. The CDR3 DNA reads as TGCGCCAGCGGTGGAGGGAACTCTGGAAACACCATATATTTT.